Described below is a single T cell receptor (beta chain) sequence and its context. Its antigen remains unidentified. The sample originates from a study of cytomegalovirus exposure and HLA in healthy donors. Study information: Membership in the Caucasian-associated ancestry cluster was found for 81% of 398 genotyped donors. Points from the study as a whole: Reportedly, fewer N-insertions than the roughly 690-donor mean appeared in an Asian-associated ancestry cluster in a later analysis. Later analysis associated a missense DCLRE1C variant with TCR beta V- and J-gene trimming.

The PCR made use of 60 Vbeta and 13 Jbeta primers. In the original workflow: Later, an analysis found 75 million to 90 million unique TCR beta chains, and 8.5 million to 12 million of these were shared. Only in-frame clones appear in the TCRdb table, and some are missing; sequencing was by immunoSEQ multiplex PCR. That table is the source of V, J and clone size, and D and trimming were worked out from the DNA. The sample has some 150,000 clones, roughly 79% seen once. The receptor's source is a woman between 40 and 55 years old in good health and CMV-seropositive. The sample was PBMCs.

CDR3 DNA: TGTGCCAGCGCGAGGGAACCACGGACCCAGTACTTC. Translation: CASAREPRTQYF. The V gene is TRBV2, the J gene TRBJ2-5, with D maybe TRBD2 (5 bases). This CDR3 comprises 12 residues. Germline V CDR1 and CDR2: SNHLY, FYNNEI. V gave up 8 bases and J gave up 7 bases, with 14 bases separating them.